This T cell receptor (beta chain) was identified in a study of OX40 agonist ivuxolimab in advanced cancers. Overall study: Participants averaged approximately 60 years of age (range about 23 to 79) and were 75% to 90% male.

TCRdb's copy holds only in-frame clones and misses some; the assay was immunoSEQ multiplex PCR. This sample has over 80,000 clones; roughly 90% occur once, and the top ten carry roughly 5.5%. V was cut by 0 bases and J by 2 bases, with 5 bases left in between. Germline CDR1 reads MNHEY; CDR2 reads SVGAGI. This CDR3 contains 13 residues. Study conclusions and caveats: Partial responders receiving 0.1-3.0 mg/kg showed among the lowest clonal expansion. The study observed clonal expansion of CD4+ and CD8+ blood T cells by week 6 at 0.1 to 3.0 mg/kg.

This clone was recorded once. Its antigen remains unknown. V gene TRBV6-5 combines with J gene TRBJ2-7; the D is unclear. Sample: CD4+ or CD8+ T cells sorted from blood, taken in a trial of the OX40 agonist ivuxolimab. The clonotype was recovered from an adult with an advanced solid tumor such as melanoma, head and neck, liver or kidney cancer. The CDR3: CASSYSMAYEQYF. The CDR3 DNA is TGTGCCAGCAGTTACTCGATGGCCTACGAGCAGTACTTC.